Listed here are 25 T cell receptor beta chains from one sample, sequenced in a study of early T cells in non-severe SARS-CoV-2 infection. TCRdb called the 5' RACE reads again in MiXCR, with one record for every CDR3 protein. The repertoire consists of some 45,000 distinct CDR3 sequences, with about 5.9% occurring once and the leading ten covering about 8.3%. The sample here was whole blood, taken at baseline. These TCRs come from an adult who was a healthcare worker with PCR-confirmed SARS-CoV-2 infection or an uninfected control (not recorded which).

This clonotype was seen a few times. The CDR3 bases are TGTGCCAGCAGTTTATCCCGGTCTCGAGGAGAGACCCAGTACTTC. This encodes CASSLSRSRGETQYF. J is TRBJ2-5 and V is TRBV27, with no clear D. V dropped 0 bases and J dropped 4 bases, with 12 bases sitting between them. CDR1 and CDR2 (germline): MNHEY, SMNVEV (reference sequence). This CDR3 is built from 15 residues.

The genes are TRBV30 and TRBJ2-2, with a possible D match to TRBD1 (5 bases). Germline CDR1 is GTSNPN and CDR2 is SVGIG (reference sequence). Trimming took 1 base from V and 5 from J, leaving 8 bases between them. This CDR3 contains 13 residues. CDR3 loop: CAWSGTLTGELFF. For the CDR3, the DNA is TGTGCCTGGAGTGGGACATTGACCGGGGAGCTGTTTTTT. Looking up the rest from reference TRBV30 and TRBJ2-2 gives the full variable domain: SQTIHQWPATLVQPVGSPLSLECTVEGTSNPNLYWYRQAAGRGLQLLFYSVGIGQISSEVPQNLSASRPQDRQFILSSKKLLLSDSGFYLCAWSGTLTGELFFGEGSRLTVL.

This clonotype occurred many times. The V call is TRBV28, the J call TRBJ2-7; the match to TRBD1 covers 7 bases. The V gene's germline CDR1 is MDHEN and CDR2 SYDVKM. V gave up 7 bases and J gave up 2 bases; unmatched junction bases: 8. This CDR3 is built from 14 residues. This CDR3 is CASTEQGRPYEQYF. Here the CDR3 DNA reads TGTGCCAGCACGGAACAGGGGCGCCCCTACGAGCAGTACTTC.

The chain is built from TRBV5-5 and TRBJ2-7; TRBD1 matches at 7 bases. The CDR3 loop spans 14 amino acids. Germline assignment: CDR1 SGHKS and CDR2 YYEKEE (reference sequence). V was pared by 4 bases and J by 3 bases, with 7 bases of the junction left unmatched. The CDR3 loop is CASSTGQADYEQYF. In DNA form, the CDR3 reads TGTGCCAGCAGCACCGGACAGGCCGACTACGAGCAGTACTTC.

This clonotype was detected many times. J is TRBJ2-7 and V is TRBV6-6; D perhaps matches TRBD2 (6 bases). Germline V lookup: CDR1 MNHNY, CDR2 SVGAGI (reference sequence). The CDR3 spans 15 residues. The ends were cut back, 2 bases at V and 4 bases at J, with 15 bases in the middle. This CDR3 is CASSYPGDGSYEQYF. The CDR3 nucleotides read TGTGCCAGCAGTTACCCCGGGGACGGGAGTTACGAGCAGTACTTC.

In this sample, this clonotype turned up many times. This chain uses TRBV27 with TRBJ1-2; TRBD1 matches 9 bases. The V and J ends lost 5 bases and 4 bases, in that order; junction bases with no gene match: 14. In germline, CDR1 is MNHEY, CDR2 SMNVEV (reference sequence). This CDR3 is 17 amino acids long. The chain's CDR3 is CASSPSTPGQGIYGYTF. The CDR3 DNA reads as TGTGCCAGCAGTCCCAGCACTCCGGGACAGGGTATCTATGGCTACACCTTC.

This clonotype was seen many times. This chain uses TRBV28 with TRBJ2-1; 7 bases match TRBD1. CDR3 length: 17 amino acids. V dropped 5 bases and J dropped 0; count of bases not matched to a gene: 10. Germline V gene lookup returns CDR1 MDHEN and CDR2 SYDVKM. The CDR3 DNA follows: TGTGCCAGCAGTCTCTTTACAGGGGATACCTCCTACAATGAGCAGTTCTTC. It translates to CASSLFTGDTSYNEQFF.

The CDR3 spells CSARGVYGYTF. The CDR3 DNA is TGCAGTGCTAGAGGAGTCTATGGCTACACCTTC. The rearrangement links TRBV20-1 to TRBJ1-2; D is uncertain. Trimming shortened V by 1 base and J by 4 bases, and 4 bases separated the two germline ends. Germline V lookup: CDR1 DFQATT, CDR2 SNEGSKA (reference sequence). The CDR3 length is 11 residues.

This clonotype has at least ten counts. The chain links TRBV18 to TRBJ1-4; D unclear. V was shortened by 4 bases and J by 6 bases, with 18 bases between the two germline ends. CDR1 and CDR2 (germline): KGHSH, LQKENI. This CDR3 contains 16 residues. The CDR3 region has the DNA TGTGCCAGCTCACTAGCCCCCCGTACGCGAGATGAAAAACTGTTTTTT. It encodes CASSLAPRTRDEKLFF. The full variable domain, rest sourced from reference TRBV18 and TRBJ1-4, is NAGVMQNPRHLVRRRGQEARLRCSPMKGHSHVYWYRQLPEEGLKFMVYLQKENIIDESGMPKERFSAEFPKEGPSILRIQQVVRGDSAAYFCASSLAPRTRDEKLFFGSGTQLSVL.

The sample holds many counts of this clonotype. CDR3 amino acids: CASKYGTLVNEKLFF. CDR3 in DNA: TGTGCCAGCAAGTATGGGACTCTCGTTAATGAAAAACTGTTTTTT. This chain uses TRBV28 with TRBJ1-4; D is possibly TRBD1 (5 bases). Trimming took off 7 bases at V and 4 bases at J, with 16 bases between the two ends. CDR3 length equals 15 residues. The germline V gene encodes CDR1 MDHEN and CDR2 SYDVKM.

This clonotype came up a few times. The chain has TRBV27 and TRBJ2-3; D possibly corresponds to TRBD2 (7 bases). Germline CDR1 and CDR2: MNHEY and SMNVEV (reference sequence). Between the trimmed V and J ends, which lost 5 bases and 5 bases, there was a span of 14 bases. The CDR3 totals 14 residues. The CDR3 protein is CASSLRGGQDTQYF. CDR3 nucleotides: TGTGCCAGCAGTCTGAGGGGGGGCCAAGATACGCAGTATTTT.

The chain is built from TRBV5-1 and TRBJ2-2; perhaps D is TRBD1 or TRBD2 (5 bases each). Trimming removed 5 bases from V and 7 bases from J, with 18 bases in between. The CDR3 spans 15 residues. CDR1 and CDR2 from the germline V gene are SGHRS and YFSETQ. DNA for the CDR3: TGCGCCAGCAGTTGGACGGGGAACAGGCTCGGGGAGCTGTTTTTT. The encoded protein is CASSWTGNRLGELFF. The whole variable domain, filled in from reference TRBV5-1 and TRBJ2-2, reads KAGVTQTPRYLIKTRGQQVTLSCSPISGHRSVSWYQQTPGQGLQFLFEYFSETQRNKGNFPGRFSGRQFSNSRSEMNVSTLELGDSALYLCASSWTGNRLGELFFGEGSRLTVL.

This clonotype has more than one count but fewer than ten. The chain joins TRBV7-9 to TRBJ2-1; D might be TRBD1 (5 bases). V dropped 7 bases and J dropped 8 bases, with 24 bases sitting between them. The CDR3 totals 16 residues. Per germline, CDR1 SEHNR and CDR2 FQNEAQ (reference sequence). In nucleotides, the CDR3 is TGTGCCAGCACTACCACGCGAGGACATACAACCCATGAGCAGTTCTTC. Translated, it gives CASTTTRGHTTHEQFF.

The gene calls are TRBV5-1 and TRBJ2-3, with 10 nucleotides matching TRBD1. The CDR3 is made up of 16 amino acids. Germline V gene data show CDR1 as SGHRS and CDR2 as YFSETQ. V lost 1 base to trimming and J lost 3 bases; unmatched junction nucleotides: 5. CDR3 nucleotides: TGCGCCAGCAGCTTGCTCGGGACAGGGGAGACAGATACGCAGTATTTT. Translated: CASSLLGTGETDTQYF.

The chain is built from TRBV28 and TRBJ2-2; a weak D match, TRBD1 (5 bases). V lost 3 bases, J lost 4 bases, and 9 bases lay in between. The germline CDR1 and CDR2 sequences are MDHEN and SYDVKM. The CDR3 runs 14 residues. The CDR3 nucleotides read TGTGCCAGCAGTTTGCGACAGACCACCGGGGAGCTGTTTTTT. Translating gives CASSLRQTTGELFF.

This clonotype was detected many times. The V gene is TRBV7-8, the J gene TRBJ2-1; D may be TRBD2 (5 bases). Germline CDR1 SGHVS, CDR2 FQNEAQ. The CDR3 extends over 17 amino acids. With 1 base removed from V and 5 bases from J, the gap between germline ends came to 18 bases. CDR3 region: CASSLESRTRVNNEQFF. Here the CDR3 DNA reads TGTGCCAGCAGCTTAGAATCACGGACGCGGGTTAACAATGAGCAGTTCTTC.

V gene TRBV7-2 combines with J gene TRBJ2-3; TRBD2 matches at 11 bases. Germline V gives CDR1 SGHTA, CDR2 FQGNSA. V gave up 5 bases and J gave up 2 bases; unmatched junction bases: 9. The CDR3 has 17 amino acids. As DNA, the CDR3 is TGTGCCAGCAGCCGCGTGACTAGCGGGGCACCCACAGATACGCAGTATTTT. Protein sequence: CASSRVTSGAPTDTQYF. Supplemented by reference TRBV7-2 and TRBJ2-3, the full variable domain reads GAGVSQSPSNKVTEKGKDVELRCDPISGHTALYWYRQSLGQGLEFLIYFQGNSAPDKSGLPSDRFSAERTGGSVSTLTIQRTQQEDSAVYLCASSRVTSGAPTDTQYFGPGTRLTVL.

Points on this clonotype: A much larger clone differs by one base, so this may be a read error. This rearrangement joins TRBV28 to TRBJ2-3; D may correspond to TRBD1 or TRBD2 (5 bases each). CDR3 length: 16 residues. Germline V lookup: CDR1 MDHEN, CDR2 SYDVKM. Here the CDR3 reads CVSSLRQWTSTDTQYF. CDR3 in DNA: TGTGTCAGCAGTTTAAGACAGTGGACTAGCACAGATACGCAGTATTTT.

CDR3 amino acids: CASSFYPTDTQYF. CDR3 bases: TGTGCCAGCAGTTTCTACCCCACAGATACGCAGTATTTT. The genes are TRBV27 and TRBJ2-3; D unclear. Germline CDR1 MNHEY, CDR2 SMNVEV (reference sequence). The CDR3 extends over 13 amino acids. V dropped 3 bases and J dropped 2 bases, with 6 bases sitting between them.

V and J are TRBV7-9 and TRBJ2-7, with 9 nucleotides matching TRBD1. CDR1 is SEHNR, CDR2 FQNEAQ, per germline (reference sequence). The CDR3 loop spans 15 amino acids. J gave up 3 bases and V 5 bases, and 8 bases lay outside the gene matches. The CDR3 DNA sequence: TGTGCCAGCAGCAGCCGGGACAGGGATATCTACGAGCAGTACTTC. It encodes CASSSRDRDIYEQYF.

This clonotype has at least ten counts. V gene TRBV6-1 combines with J gene TRBJ1-1; 7 positions agree with TRBD1. The CDR3 spans 14 residues. J lost 4 bases, V lost 5 bases, and 7 bases had no gene match. Germline V CDR1 and CDR2: MNHNS, SASEGT. CDR3 bases: TGTGCCAGCAGTATAGACAGGGCCGGCACTGAAGCTTTCTTT. Translation: CASSIDRAGTEAFF.

The sample holds many counts of this clonotype. The chain carries TRBV11-2 and TRBJ2-6; no definite D call. There are 15 residues in the CDR3. Germline CDR1 reads SGHAT; CDR2 reads FQNNGV. Trimming removed 4 bases from V and 0 bases from J, with 7 bases in between. In DNA form, the CDR3 reads TGTGCCAGCAGCTCCCGCCCCTCTGGGGCCAACGTCCTGACTTTC. Translating gives CASSSRPSGANVLTF.

This clonotype was seen a few times. This chain uses TRBV5-4 with TRBJ1-4; the D is unclear. Germline values: CDR1 SGHNT, CDR2 YYREEE (reference sequence). V lost 3 bases, J lost 2 bases, and 11 bases lay in between. CDR3 length: 15 amino acids. Here the CDR3 reads CASSSKGATNEKLFF. DNA for the CDR3: TGTGCCAGCAGCTCAAAAGGAGCTACTAATGAAAAACTGTTTTTT.

This clonotype came up many times. The rearrangement joins TRBV7-2 to TRBJ2-1; D unresolved. Germline V gene lookup returns CDR1 SGHTA and CDR2 FQGNSA. V gave up 5 bases and J gave up 6 bases, with 11 bases separating them. There are 13 residues in the CDR3. This CDR3 reads CASSVSLINEQFF. The CDR3 DNA is TGTGCCAGCAGCGTAAGTCTAATCAATGAGCAGTTCTTC. Variable domain in full (rest from reference TRBV7-2 and TRBJ2-1): GAGVSQSPSNKVTEKGKDVELRCDPISGHTALYWYRQSLGQGLEFLIYFQGNSAPDKSGLPSDRFSAERTGGSVSTLTIQRTQQEDSAVYLCASSVSLINEQFFGPGTRLTVL.

This clonotype was observed a few times. The chain uses TRBV12-3 or TRBV12-4 and TRBJ2-2, with D perhaps matching TRBD2 (6 bases). This CDR3 comprises 15 residues. V lost 6 bases to trimming and J lost 0 bases, with 11 bases between them. CDR3 residues: CASRPGTPNTGELFF. For the CDR3, the DNA is TGTGCCAGCAGACCCGGGACTCCGAACACCGGGGAGCTGTTTTTT.